The T cell receptor beta chain under discussion was sequenced for a study of memory CD4+ T cells and cytomegalovirus serostatus. Study-level information: This sample comes from healthy Belgian adults, fewer than ten CMV seropositive, approximately 25 seronegative. Findings and limits, study-wide: CD4+ memory repertoires contained 67 of 164 reported CMV TCRbeta sequences. CMV serostatus prediction reached median AUC roughly 0.95, or 0.91 with US-trained model.

The sort gate was single viable CD3+CD4+CD8-CD45RO+ cells for memory CD4+ T cells. CD4+ T cells were isolated by positive magnetic selection. With respect to this clone: Its matching antigen is unknown.

This table comes from immunoSEQ multiplex PCR, and its TCRdb copy is limited to in-frame clones, with some not included. The table includes about 41,000 clones, 79% detected once. CDR3 size: 13 residues. Germline CDR1 and CDR2: SGHVS and FQNEAQ. V was shortened by 1 base and J by 5 bases, with 8 bases between the two germline ends. The chain uses TRBV7-8 and TRBJ2-5; perhaps D is TRBD1 or TRBD2 (5 bases each). This clonotype was sampled from an adult in good health and CMV-seronegative. The sequencing input was memory CD4+ T cells from blood. In DNA form, the CDR3 reads TGTGCCAGCAGCTTAGGGGGCGGGGAGACCCAGTACTTC. Its translation: CASSLGGGETQYF.